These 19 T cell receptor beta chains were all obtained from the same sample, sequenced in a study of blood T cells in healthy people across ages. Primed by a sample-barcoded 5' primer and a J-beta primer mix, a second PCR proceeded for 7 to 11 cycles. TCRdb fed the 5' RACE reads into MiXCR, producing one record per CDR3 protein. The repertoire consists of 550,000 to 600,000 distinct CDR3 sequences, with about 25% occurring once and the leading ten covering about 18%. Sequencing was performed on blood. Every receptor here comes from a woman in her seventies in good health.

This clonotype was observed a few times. This CDR3 is CASSPAWGSDEQYF. CDR3 nucleotide sequence: TGTGCCAGCTCACCAGCATGGGGCAGCGACGAGCAGTACTTC. The chain employs TRBV18 and TRBJ2-1, with a weak D call TRBD1 (5 bases). TRBJ2-7 explains the end of the DNA better; the J call may be wrong. The CDR3 has 14 residues. The germline gives CDR1 KGHSH, CDR2 LQKENI.

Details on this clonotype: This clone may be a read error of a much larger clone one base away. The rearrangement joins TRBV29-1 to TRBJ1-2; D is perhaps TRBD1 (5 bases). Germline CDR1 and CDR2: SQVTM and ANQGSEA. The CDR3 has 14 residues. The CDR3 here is CSVEKGAEAYGHTF. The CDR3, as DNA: TGCAGCGTTGAAAAAGGGGCGGAGGCCTATGGCCACACCTTC.

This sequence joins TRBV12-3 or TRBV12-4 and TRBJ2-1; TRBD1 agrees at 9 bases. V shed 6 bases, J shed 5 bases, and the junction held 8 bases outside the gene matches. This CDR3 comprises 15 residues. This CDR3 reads CASSRTGGAHNEQFF. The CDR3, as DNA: TGTGCCAGCAGCCGCACAGGGGGCGCCCACAATGAGCAGTTCTTC.

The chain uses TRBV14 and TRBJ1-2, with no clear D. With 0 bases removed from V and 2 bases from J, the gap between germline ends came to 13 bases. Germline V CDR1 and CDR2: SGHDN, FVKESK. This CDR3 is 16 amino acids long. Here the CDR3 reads CASSQDPQTVNYGYTF. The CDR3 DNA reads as TGTGCCAGCAGCCAAGATCCACAGACTGTAAACTATGGCTACACCTTC.

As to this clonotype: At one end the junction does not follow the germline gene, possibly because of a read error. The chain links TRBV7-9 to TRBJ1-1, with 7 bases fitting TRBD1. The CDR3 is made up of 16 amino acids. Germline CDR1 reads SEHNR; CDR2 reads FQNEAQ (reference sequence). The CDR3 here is CAISSLQGTPNTEAFF. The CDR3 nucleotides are TGTGCCATCAGCTCACTACAGGGGACTCCGAACACTGAAGCTTTCTTT. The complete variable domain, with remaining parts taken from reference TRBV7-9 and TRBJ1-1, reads DTGVSQNPRHKITKRGQNVTFRCDPISEHNRLYWYRQTLGQGPEFLTYFQNEAQLEKSRLLSDRFSAERPKGSFSTLEIQRTEQGDSAMYLCAISSLQGTPNTEAFFGQGTRLTVV.

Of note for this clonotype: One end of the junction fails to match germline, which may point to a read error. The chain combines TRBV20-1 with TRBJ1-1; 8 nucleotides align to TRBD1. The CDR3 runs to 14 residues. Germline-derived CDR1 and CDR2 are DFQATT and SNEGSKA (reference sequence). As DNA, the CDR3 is TGCAGTGCCACTACAGGGGGTGCGAACTCTGAAGCTTTCTTT. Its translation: CSATTGGANSEAFF.

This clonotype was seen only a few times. The DNA for the CDR3 is TGTGCCAGCAGCTTAGTTGACGTCGGAGAATATGGCTACACCTTC. Amino acids: CASSLVDVGEYGYTF. The rearrangement links TRBV7-9 to TRBJ1-2; no clear D. CDR1 and CDR2 from the germline V gene are SEHNR and FQNEAQ (reference sequence). The CDR3 is 15 amino acids. V was cut by 1 base and J by 5 bases, with 14 bases left in between.

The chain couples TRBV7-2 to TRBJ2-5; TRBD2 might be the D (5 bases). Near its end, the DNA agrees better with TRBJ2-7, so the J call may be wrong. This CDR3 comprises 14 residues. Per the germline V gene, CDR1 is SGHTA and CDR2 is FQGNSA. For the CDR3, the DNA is TGTGCCAGCAGCTTAATGGTCGGGGTGGGCGAGCAGTACTTC. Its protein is CASSLMVGVGEQYF.

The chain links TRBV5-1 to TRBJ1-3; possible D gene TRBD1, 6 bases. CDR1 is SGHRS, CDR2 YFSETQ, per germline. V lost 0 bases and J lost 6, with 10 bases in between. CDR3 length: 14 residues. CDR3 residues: CASSLEGGANTIYF. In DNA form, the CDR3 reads TGCGCCAGCAGCTTGGAAGGGGGGGCAAACACCATATATTTT.

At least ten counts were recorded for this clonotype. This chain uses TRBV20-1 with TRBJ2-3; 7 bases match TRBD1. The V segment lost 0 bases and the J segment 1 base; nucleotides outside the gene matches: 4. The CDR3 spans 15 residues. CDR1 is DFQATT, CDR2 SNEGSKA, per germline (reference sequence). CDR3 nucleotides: TGCAGTGCTAGAGATCCAGGGGGAGGCACAGATACGCAGTATTTT. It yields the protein CSARDPGGGTDTQYF.

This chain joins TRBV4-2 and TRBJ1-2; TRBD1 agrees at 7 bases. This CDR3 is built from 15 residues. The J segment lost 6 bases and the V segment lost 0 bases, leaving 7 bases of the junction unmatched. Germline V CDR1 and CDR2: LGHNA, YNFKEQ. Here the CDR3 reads CASSQESRGEDGYTF. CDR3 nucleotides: TGTGCCAGCAGCCAAGAAAGCAGGGGGGAGGATGGCTACACCTTC.

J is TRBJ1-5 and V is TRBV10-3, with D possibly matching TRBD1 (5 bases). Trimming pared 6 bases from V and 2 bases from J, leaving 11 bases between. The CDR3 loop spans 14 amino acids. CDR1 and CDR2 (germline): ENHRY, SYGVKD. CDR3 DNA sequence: TGTGCCATCAGGGCCAGGGATGGCAATCAGCCCCAGCATTTT. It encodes CAIRARDGNQPQHF.

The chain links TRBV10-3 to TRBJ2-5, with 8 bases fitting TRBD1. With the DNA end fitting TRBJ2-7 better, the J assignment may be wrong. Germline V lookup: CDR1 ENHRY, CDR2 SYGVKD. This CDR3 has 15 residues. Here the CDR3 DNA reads TGTGCCATCAGTGAGTCGCTCGGACAGGGCTACGAGCAGTACTTC. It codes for CAISESLGQGYEQYF.

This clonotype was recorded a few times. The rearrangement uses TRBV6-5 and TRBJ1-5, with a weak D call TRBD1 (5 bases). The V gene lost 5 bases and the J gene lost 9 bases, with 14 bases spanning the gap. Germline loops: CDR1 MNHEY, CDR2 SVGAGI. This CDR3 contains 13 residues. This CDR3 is CASSQGRVSPQHF. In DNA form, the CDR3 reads TGTGCCAGCAGTCAGGGCCGGGTGTCGCCCCAGCATTTT.

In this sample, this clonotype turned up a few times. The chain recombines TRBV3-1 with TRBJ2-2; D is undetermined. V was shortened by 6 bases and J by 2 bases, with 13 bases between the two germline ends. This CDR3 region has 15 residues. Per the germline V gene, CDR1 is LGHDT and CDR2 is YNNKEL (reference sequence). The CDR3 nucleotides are TGTGCCAGCAGGGTCGCGAGGATTAACACCGGGGAGCTGTTTTTT. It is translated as CASRVARINTGELFF.

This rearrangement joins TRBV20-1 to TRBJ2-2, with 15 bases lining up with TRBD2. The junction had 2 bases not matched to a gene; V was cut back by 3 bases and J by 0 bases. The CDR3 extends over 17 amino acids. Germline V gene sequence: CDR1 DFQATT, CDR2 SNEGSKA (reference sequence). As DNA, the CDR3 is TGCAGTGCTAGGGGACTAGCGGGGGGCGCGAACACCGGGGAGCTGTTTTTT. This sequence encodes CSARGLAGGANTGELFF.

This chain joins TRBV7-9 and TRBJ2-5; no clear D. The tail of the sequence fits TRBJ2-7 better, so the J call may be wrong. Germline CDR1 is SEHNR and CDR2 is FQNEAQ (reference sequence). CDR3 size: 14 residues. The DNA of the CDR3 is TGTGCCAGCAGGGCCCAGGAACACTCCTACGAGCAGTACTTC. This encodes CASRAQEHSYEQYF.

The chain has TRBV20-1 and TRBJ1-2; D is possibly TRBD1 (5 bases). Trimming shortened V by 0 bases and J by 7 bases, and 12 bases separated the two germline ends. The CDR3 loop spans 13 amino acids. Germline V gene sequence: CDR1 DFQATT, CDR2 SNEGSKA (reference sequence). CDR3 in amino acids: CSAREGPPGGYTF. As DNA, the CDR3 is TGCAGTGCTAGAGAGGGGCCCCCGGGTGGCTACACCTTC.

This chain's CDR3 is CASSYGATEAFF. The CDR3, as DNA: TGTGCCAGCAGTTATGGGGCAACTGAAGCTTTCTTT. This rearrangement joins TRBV6-6 to TRBJ1-1; TRBD1 might be the D (5 bases). Per the germline V gene, CDR1 is MNHNY and CDR2 is SVGAGI (reference sequence). Trimming left V 3 bases short and J 5 bases short, with 7 bases between. The CDR3 extends over 12 amino acids.